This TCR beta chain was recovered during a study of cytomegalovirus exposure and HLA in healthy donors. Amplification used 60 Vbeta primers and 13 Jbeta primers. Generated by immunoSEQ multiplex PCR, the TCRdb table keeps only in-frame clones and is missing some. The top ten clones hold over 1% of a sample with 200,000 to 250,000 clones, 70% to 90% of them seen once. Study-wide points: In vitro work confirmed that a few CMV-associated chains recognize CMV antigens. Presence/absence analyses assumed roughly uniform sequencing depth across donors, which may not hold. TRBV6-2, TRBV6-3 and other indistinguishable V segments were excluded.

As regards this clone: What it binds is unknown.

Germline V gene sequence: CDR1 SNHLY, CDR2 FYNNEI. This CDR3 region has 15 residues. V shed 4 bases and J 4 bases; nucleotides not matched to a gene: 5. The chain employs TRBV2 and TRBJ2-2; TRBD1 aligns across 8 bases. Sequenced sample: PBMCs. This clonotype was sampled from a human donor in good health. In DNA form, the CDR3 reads TGTGCCAGCAGTGCGACAGGGGCTCGCACCGGGGAGCTGTTTTTT. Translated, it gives CASSATGARTGELFF.